This T cell receptor beta chain appears in the sequencing data of a study of Ad26.COV2.S vaccination and SARS-CoV-2 variants. Study-level background: Intramuscularly, Ad26.COV2.S was given either once or twice, 56 days apart.

The method was immunoSEQ multiplex PCR; TCRdb's version includes in-frame clones alone and lacks a portion of them. The sample holds under 500,000 clones; about nine tenths are singletons and the top ten take around 1.7%. Regarding treatment: some 19 received Ad26.COV2.S at low or high dose, single or two shots; a few received placebo; per-sample allocation not given. Vaccine and placebo recipients were sampled on day 63 after the first injection. The CDR3 runs 13 residues. CDR1 is LNHDA and CDR2 is SQIVND in the germline V gene (reference sequence). V was cut by 1 base and J by 3 bases, with 7 bases left in between.

This TCR was sampled from a person aged 18-60 years who received the Ad26.COV2.S COVID-19 vaccine or a placebo. Sequenced here: peripheral blood, sampled in a trial of Ad26.COV2.S vaccine versus placebo. The rearrangement joins TRBV19 to TRBJ2-7; a possible D gene is TRBD2 (6 bases). The CDR3 sequence: CASSIAGDYEQYF. CDR3 sequence (DNA): TGTGCCAGTAGTATAGCGGGGGACTACGAGCAGTACTTC.